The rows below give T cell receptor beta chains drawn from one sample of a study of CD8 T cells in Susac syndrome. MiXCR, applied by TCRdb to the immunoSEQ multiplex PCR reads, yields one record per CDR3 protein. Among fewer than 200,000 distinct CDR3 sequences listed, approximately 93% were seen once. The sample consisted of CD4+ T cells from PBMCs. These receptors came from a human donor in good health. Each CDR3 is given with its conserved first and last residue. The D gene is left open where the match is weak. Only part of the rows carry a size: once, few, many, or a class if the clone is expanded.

TGCGCCAGCATCAACGGCCTGGTCCCCACAGATACGCAGTATTTT CASINGLVPTDTQYF NA NA TRBJ2-3 TRBV5-1
TGCAGTGCTAGAGACAGGCGACGGGGCTATGGCTACACCTTC CSARDRRRGYGYTF NA NA TRBJ1-2 TRBV20-1
TGTGCCACCAGCAGAGATGGCGGGGGAGAAGAAGCTTTCTTT CATSRDGGGEEAFF NA NA TRBJ1-1 TRBV15
TGTGCCAGCAGGTCGGGCTACGAGCAGTACTTC CASRSGYEQYF NA NA TRBJ2-7 TRBV28
TGTGCCAGCACCAAGGGGGTCCTAGCCAAAAACATTCAGTACTTC CASTKGVLAKNIQYF NA once TRBJ2-4 TRBV2
TGTGCCAGCAGCCCGGACACGAACTACGAGCAGTACTTC CASSPDTNYEQYF NA NA TRBJ2-7 TRBV7-2
TGTGCCAGCAAGGAGAACACCGGGGAGCTGTTTTTT CASKENTGELFF NA NA TRBJ2-2 TRBV6-5
TGTGCCAGCAGCTCCTCAATTGGCCTGGAGACCCAGTACTTC CASSSSIGLETQYF NA NA TRBJ2-5 TRBV12-3/TRBV12-4
TGTGCCAGTAGCCCGGCAGGGGGCCTGCAGACCCAGTACTTC CASSPAGGLQTQYF TRBD1 NA TRBJ2-5 TRBV19
TGTGCCAGCGGACAGGGCACCTTC CASGQGTF TRBD1 NA TRBJ1-2 TRBV28
TGTGCCAGCAAATTGGGAGGACCCCTTAATCAGCCCCAGCATTTT CASKLGGPLNQPQHF NA NA TRBJ1-5 TRBV12-3/TRBV12-4
TGTGCCAGCAGCGTGGACAGGGGAGGACAGCCCCAGCATTTT CASSVDRGGQPQHF TRBD1 once TRBJ1-5 TRBV7-9
TGTGCCAGTAGTGGACAGTTGAGCAATCAGCCCCAGCATTTT CASSGQLSNQPQHF NA few TRBJ1-5 TRBV19
TGTGCCATCAGTGAGTCTTTCAGGGGAGGAGGTAACACTGAAGCTTTCTTT CAISESFRGGGNTEAFF NA NA TRBJ1-1 TRBV10-3
TGTGCCAGCAGCCCTGGACTAGCCCAAGAGACCCAGTACTTC CASSPGLAQETQYF TRBD2 few TRBJ2-5 TRBV7-2
TGTGCCAGCAGTCTCGTCAACCTCAACTATGGCTACACCTTC CASSLVNLNYGYTF NA NA TRBJ1-2 TRBV2
TGTGCCAGCAGCCATGGGAGCACAGATACGCAGTATTTT CASSHGSTDTQYF NA NA TRBJ2-3 TRBV7-9
TGCGCCAGCAGCTTGGAACAGCGAGGTGAAAAACTGTTTTTT CASSLEQRGEKLFF NA once TRBJ1-4 TRBV5-1
TGCGCCAGCAGCTCCTCCGGGTTAGAAGCTTTCTTT CASSSSGLEAFF NA NA TRBJ1-1 TRBV5-1
TGTGCCAGCAGCGAACGGGCAGGGGGCAGAGGAAACACCATATATTTT CASSERAGGRGNTIYF TRBD1 NA TRBJ1-3 TRBV6-1
TGTGCCAGCAGAGTCCCAAGCAGCCTTCATAACTATGGCTACACCTTC CASRVPSSLHNYGYTF NA NA TRBJ1-2 TRBV27
TGTGCCAGCAGTTTGTGGGCAGGGCTCGGTAGTAAGCAAGAGACCCAGTACTTC CASSLWAGLGSKQETQYF NA NA TRBJ2-5 TRBV28
TGTGCCAGCAGCTTCTCCGACAGGGCAAACTATGGCTACACCTTC CASSFSDRANYGYTF TRBD1 NA TRBJ1-2 TRBV13
TGTGCCAGCAGCTTAGCAGGCAGAACTAACTATGGCTACACCTTC CASSLAGRTNYGYTF NA once TRBJ1-2 TRBV7-8
TGTGCCAGCAGCCAAGATACGCAGTATTTT CASSQDTQYF NA NA TRBJ2-3 TRBV11-2
TGTGCCAGCATCCCCCCTAGCGGGGGTATCACAGATACGCAGTATTTT CASIPPSGGITDTQYF TRBD2 NA TRBJ2-3 TRBV28
TGCAGTGCTGCCGATGGACAGATACTTAACTATGGCTACACCTTC CSAADGQILNYGYTF NA once TRBJ1-2 TRBV20-1
TGCGCCAGCAGCTTCCAGGGGGCCAACGTCCTGACTTTC CASSFQGANVLTF NA NA TRBJ2-6 TRBV5-1
TGTGCCATCAGTGAGTCGTGGGCTGAAGCTTTCTTT CAISESWAEAFF NA NA TRBJ1-1 TRBV10-3
TGTGCCAGCAGTTTGAAGCGGGGGGGTTACAATGAGCAGTTCTTC CASSLKRGGYNEQFF TRBD2 NA TRBJ2-1 TRBV12-3/TRBV12-4
TGTGCCAGTCTAAAGGAGGGACAGGACAATGAGCAGTTCTTC CASLKEGQDNEQFF TRBD1 NA TRBJ2-1 TRBV2
TGTGCCAGCAGCCCTGGGGACAGGGCTAATCAGCCCCAGCATTTT CASSPGDRANQPQHF TRBD1 NA TRBJ1-5 TRBV7-9
TGCAGCGTTGGAGAAGGGGTTCCCCCCTACGAGCAGTACTTC CSVGEGVPPYEQYF NA NA TRBJ2-7 TRBV29-1
TGTGCCAGCAGCTCACGACGGGTACGCGGTCAGCCCCAGCATTTT CASSSRRVRGQPQHF NA NA TRBJ1-5 TRBV7-9
TGTGCCAGTCAGGTACAGGGGGCGAGTATTAGTACGCAGTATTTT CASQVQGASISTQYF TRBD1 NA TRBJ2-3 TRBV19
TGTGCCAGCAGTGGATTCGGCTACACCTTC CASSGFGYTF NA NA TRBJ1-2 TRBV6-2/TRBV6-3
TGTGCCAGCAGCCCGTGGGTTGTAGGGGGTGGCTACACCTTC CASSPWVVGGGYTF NA NA TRBJ1-2 TRBV12-3/TRBV12-4
TGTGCCAGCAGCGCTACAGGGGGTGGCTACACCTTC CASSATGGGYTF TRBD1 NA TRBJ1-2 TRBV7-2
TGTGCCAGCAGTCCACGGGGCGCGGGCTCCTACGAGCAGTACTTC CASSPRGAGSYEQYF NA NA TRBJ2-7 TRBV28
TGTGCCAGCACCCCACTCCGGACGGGGGGCTACACCTTC CASTPLRTGGYTF NA NA TRBJ1-2 TRBV7-2
TGTGCCAGCAGGCGGGGGGATACGCAGTATTTT CASRRGDTQYF TRBD2 NA TRBJ2-3 TRBV2
TGTGCCAGCAGGATATCTATGGGTGTGAGCAATCAGCCCCAGCATTTT CASRISMGVSNQPQHF NA NA TRBJ1-5 TRBV6-1
TGTGCCAGCAGCCGACTAGCGGGGGCCGTCAGTAGCTCCTACGAGCAGTACTTC CASSRLAGAVSSSYEQYF TRBD2 NA TRBJ2-7 TRBV2
TGTGCCAGCCGGACAGGGGTTTCCACCGGGGAGCTGTTTTTT CASRTGVSTGELFF TRBD1 NA TRBJ2-2 TRBV2
TGTGCCAGCGTACAGGGGGCGGGCGGCTACACCTTC CASVQGAGGYTF TRBD1 NA TRBJ1-2 TRBV10-3
TGCGCCAGCAGCTTGGTCGGAATGAACACTGAAGCTTTCTTT CASSLVGMNTEAFF NA NA TRBJ1-1 TRBV5-1
TGTGCCAGCGCCTTACCGGGGACCTATGGCTACACCTTC CASALPGTYGYTF NA NA TRBJ1-2 TRBV7-9
TGTGCCAGCAGCCAAGGGGTAGGGTTGTTTACTGAAGCTTTCTTT CASSQGVGLFTEAFF NA NA TRBJ1-1 TRBV3-1
TGCGCCAGCAGCTTGGTCGGGGGCACCGCGGGGGAGCAGTACTTC CASSLVGGTAGEQYF NA NA TRBJ2-7 TRBV5-1